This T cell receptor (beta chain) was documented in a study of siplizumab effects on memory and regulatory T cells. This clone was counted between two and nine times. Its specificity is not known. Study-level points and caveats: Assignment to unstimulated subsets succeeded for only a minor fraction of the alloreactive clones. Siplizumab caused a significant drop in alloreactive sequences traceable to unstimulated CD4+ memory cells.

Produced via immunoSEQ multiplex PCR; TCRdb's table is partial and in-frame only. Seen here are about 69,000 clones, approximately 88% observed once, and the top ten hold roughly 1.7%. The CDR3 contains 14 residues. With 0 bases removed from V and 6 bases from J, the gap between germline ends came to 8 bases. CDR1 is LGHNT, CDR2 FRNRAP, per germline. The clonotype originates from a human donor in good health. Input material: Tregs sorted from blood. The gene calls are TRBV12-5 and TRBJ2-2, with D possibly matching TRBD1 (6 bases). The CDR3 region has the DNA TGTGCTAGTGGTTTGGTATCAGGGGCCGGGGAGCTGTTTTTT. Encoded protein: CASGLVSGAGELFF. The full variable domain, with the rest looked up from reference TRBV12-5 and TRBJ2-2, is DARVTQTPRHKVTEMGQEVTMRCQPILGHNTVFWYRQTMMQGLELLAYFRNRAPLDDSGMPKDRFSAEMPDATLATLKIQPSEPRDSAVYFCASGLVSGAGELFFGEGSRLTVL.